The T cell receptor (beta chain) described here comes from a study of molecular identifiers for immune sequencing clone quantification. Study details: Replicate experiments took RNA from 20,000 or 100,000 naive CD8 cells, divided it five ways and sequenced four.

Comments on this clonotype: A much larger clone lies a single base off, so this may be a read error.

TCRdb redid the calling of the PCR reads with MiXCR, one entry per CDR3 protein. The sample records some 650,000 distinct CDR3 sequences, 20% being singletons. This CDR3 is built from 15 residues. CDR1 and CDR2 (germline): MNHEY, SVGEGT. The sample comprised naive CD8+ T cells from blood, with Jurkat cell RNA spiked in. Subset described: FACS-sorted CD8+CD4-CCR7+CD45RA+ naive T cells. This chain uses TRBV6-2 or TRBV6-3 with TRBJ2-5; possible D gene TRBD2, 5 bases. This clonotype was obtained from a human donor in good health. Some libraries in this study had Jurkat cell RNA spiked in. The CDR3 DNA is TGTGCCAGCAGTTACCCGGACTTTGTCCAAGAGGCCCAGTACTTC. Encoded protein: CASSYPDFVQEAQYF.